This T cell receptor beta chain was captured in a study of control samples from healthy donors and cancer patients. CDR3 length equals 13 residues. Trimming shortened V by 1 base and J by 4 bases, and 8 bases separated the two germline ends. Per germline, CDR1 SGHDT and CDR2 YYEEEE. Libraries were prepared by immunoSEQ multiplex PCR; TCRdb keeps only in-frame clonotypes and omits some of them. The sample gives approximately 170,000 clones, about 91% of which show up once; roughly 5% is in the top ten. Sequencing input: blood. The V gene is TRBV5-6, the J gene TRBJ1-2; D is undetermined. This TCR derives from a woman in her twenties or thirties in good health. For the CDR3, the DNA is TGTGCCAGCAGCTTGCCCAGGTCCTATGGCTACACCTTC. This encodes CASSLPRSYGYTF.